This T cell receptor beta chain was found in a study of T cells expressing NK-cell markers. Overall study: Source material for TCR beta repertoires consisted of sorted CD3+CD56+NKG2C+, CD3+CD56+NKG2C- and CD3+CD56-NKG2C+ T cells. Findings and limits, study-wide: These same clonotypes (in a few donors) also led the CD3+CD56-NKG2C+ fraction.

The V gene's germline CDR1 is SGHRS and CDR2 YFSETQ. The CDR3 runs to 13 residues. Points on this clonotype: Its antigen remains unidentified.

Making the TCR beta cDNA relied on 5'RACE template switching with UMIs. TCRdb reprocessed the 5' RACE reads and stores each CDR3 protein as one record, lacking DNA. The sample includes roughly 170,000 distinct CDR3 sequences. The V call is TRBV5-1, the J call TRBJ2-1; TCRdb outputs TRBD2, but without DNA this stays unchecked. The sequenced material came from blood T cells: a sorted CD56 or NKG2C T cell subset, CD4+ or CD8+ T cells, or bulk PBMC T cells (not recorded which). The clonotype originates from a woman between 18 and 70 years old in good health. CDR3 sequence reads: CASKRAPENEQFF. Full variable domain (missing parts from reference TRBV5-1 and TRBJ2-1): KAGVTQTPRYLIKTRGQQVTLSCSPISGHRSVSWYQQTPGQGLQFLFEYFSETQRNKGNFPGRFSGRQFSNSRSEMNVSTLELGDSALYLCASKRAPENEQFFGPGTRLTVL.